This TCR beta chain was documented in a study of T cell responses to AZD1222 COVID-19 vaccine. V lost 1 base to trimming and J lost 4 bases, with 14 bases between them. The germline V gene encodes CDR1 SGHRS and CDR2 YFSETQ. This CDR3 contains 15 residues. General observations from the study: As reported, nearly half of all spike-specific TCRs target variant regions that are unmutated. Just a handful of AZD1222 recipients were seropositive at baseline. Spike regions recognized by vaccine-associated CD4 TCRs spanned the protein, led by 160-218 and 743-854.

Profiled with immunoSEQ multiplex PCR; TCRdb holds only in-frame clones, not every one. The sample shows 100,000 to 120,000 clones, roughly 90% of them seen only once. With regard to this clone: Its matching antigen is unknown.

Source: peripheral blood, taken on day 0 of AZD1222 vaccination. The TCR originated in an adult in good health. The chain couples TRBV5-1 to TRBJ1-2; D remains unclear. CDR3 nucleotide sequence: TGCGCCAGCAGCTTGCCCCCCCCCGATAGCTATGGCTACACCTTC. Translation gives CASSLPPPDSYGYTF. Based on the CDR3 plus reference TRBV5-1 and TRBJ1-2, the full variable domain is KAGVTQTPRYLIKTRGQQVTLSCSPISGHRSVSWYQQTPGQGLQFLFEYFSETQRNKGNFPGRFSGRQFSNSRSEMNVSTLELGDSALYLCASSLPPPDSYGYTFGSGTRLTVV.